This is a list of T cell receptor beta chains from one sample in a study of Ad26.COV2.S vaccination and SARS-CoV-2 variants. Produced via immunoSEQ multiplex PCR; TCRdb's table is partial and in-frame only. Of 360,000 or so clones listed, 89% were seen once; the top ten hold about 1.9%. Material: peripheral blood, obtained in a trial of Ad26.COV2.S vaccine versus placebo. The receptors were gathered from a person between 18 and 59 years old who received the Ad26.COV2.S COVID-19 vaccine or a placebo. The CDR3 runs from the conserved cysteine through the conserved F or W. A D gene is named only where the DNA matches it firmly. The size field is filled for only some rows; it gives once, few, many or a size class.

d_gene,abundance,j_gene,v_gene,CDR3nt,CDR3aa
TRBD1,.,TRBJ2-5,TRBV29-1,TGCAGCGTTGGGGGACAGGCTCAAGGGGCCCAGTACTTC,CSVGGQAQGAQYF
.,.,TRBJ1-5,TRBV30,TGTGCCTGGAGGGGGGACAACAATCAGCCCCAGCATTTT,CAWRGDNNQPQHF
TRBD2,.,TRBJ2-7,TRBV6-5,TGTGCCAGCAGACGTGCTAGCGGGGGAGCCTACGAGCAGTACTTC,CASRRASGGAYEQYF
TRBD2,.,TRBJ2-7,TRBV11-3,TGTGCCAGCAGACGAGGGAGGGCCTACGAGCAGTACTTC,CASRRGRAYEQYF
.,.,TRBJ2-2,TRBV5-1,TGCGCCAGCAGCTTAGGTGACTGGAACACCGGGGAGCTGTTTTTT,CASSLGDWNTGELFF
.,.,TRBJ1-1,TRBV7-8,TGTGCCAGCAGCTTACTTTTCGTGGGGGCTAGTCGGGGGACTGAAGCTTTCTTT,CASSLLFVGASRGTEAFF
TRBD1,.,TRBJ2-5,TRBV3-1/TRBV3-2,TGTGCCAGCAGCCGAGACGGGGACAGAGGGGCCCAGTACTTC,CASSRDGDRGAQYF
TRBD1,.,TRBJ2-7,TRBV27,TGTGCCAGCAGGCGACAGGGAATAGCCTACGAGCAGTACTTC,CASRRQGIAYEQYF
.,once,TRBJ2-2,TRBV11-3,TGTGCCAGCAGCCTCGGAAGCACCGGGGAGCTGTTTTTT,CASSLGSTGELFF
TRBD1,once,TRBJ2-7,TRBV3-1/TRBV3-2,TGTGCCAGCAGCACCGGACAGGGGCGCTACGAGCAGTACTTC,CASSTGQGRYEQYF
TRBD1,.,TRBJ1-6,TRBV7-9,TGTGCCAGCAGCTTAGGAGACAGGGGGCCCTATAATTCACCCCTCCACTTT,CASSLGDRGPYNSPLHF
TRBD2,.,TRBJ2-1,TRBV27,TGTGCCAGCAGTTCCCCCGGGAGGGCCCTTTCCAATGAGCAGTTCTTC,CASSSPGRALSNEQFF
.,once,TRBJ2-1,TRBV27,TGTGCCAGCAGTTTCGGGACGGACAATGAGCAGTTCTTC,CASSFGTDNEQFF
.,.,TRBJ1-3,TRBV4-2,TGTGCCAGCAGCCCCTATCGACAGGCAACTGGAAACACCATATATTTT,CASSPYRQATGNTIYF
.,.,TRBJ2-3,TRBV19,TGTGCCAGAGACCTCGATTCGGATAGCGGAGGGGGGACAGATACGCAGTATTTT,CARDLDSDSGGGTDTQYF
.,.,TRBJ2-7,TRBV29-1,TGCAGCGGGAACGAGCAGTACTTC,CSGNEQYF
.,.,TRBJ2-3,TRBV11-3,TGTGCCAGCAGCCCTGGGGGCGGAGGCACAGATACGCAGTATTTT,CASSPGGGGTDTQYF
.,.,TRBJ2-3,TRBV15,TGTGCCACCAGCCCCCGGTGGGGCACAGATACGCAGTATTTT,CATSPRWGTDTQYF
.,.,TRBJ2-2,TRBV6-5,TGTGCCAGCAGTTACGTCGGACAGAGGAACACCGGGGAGCTGTTTTTT,CASSYVGQRNTGELFF
.,.,TRBJ1-4,TRBV18,TGTGCCAGCTCACCAGCCAACCCGGCAACTAATGAAAAACTGTTTTTT,CASSPANPATNEKLFF
TRBD2,.,TRBJ2-5,TRBV2,TGTGCCAGCAGTGATCGGGGGGGCCAAGAGACCCAGTACTTC,CASSDRGGQETQYF
.,.,TRBJ2-2,TRBV11-2,TGTGCCAGCAGCTTAGGAGGGAGGCTAAACACCGGGGAGCTGTTTTTT,CASSLGGRLNTGELFF
.,.,TRBJ1-2,TRBV28,TGTGCCAGCAGTTTGAGAGGCAGGGCCCATGGCTACACCTTC,CASSLRGRAHGYTF
.,once,TRBJ1-4,TRBV3-1/TRBV3-2,TGTGCCAGCAGCCCCACACAGGGACGTAATGAAAAACTGTTTTTT,CASSPTQGRNEKLFF
.,.,TRBJ2-6,TRBV19,TGTGCCAGTAGCGATCTCGGGACCCTCAATTTTTTTTCTGGGGCCAACGTCCTGACTTTC,CASSDLGTLNFFSGANVLTF
.,.,TRBJ1-5,TRBV9,TGTGCCAGCAGCGTAATACCGAATCAGCCCCAGCATTTT,CASSVIPNQPQHF
TRBD2,once,TRBJ2-3,TRBV2,TGTGCCAGCCGGGACGGTGCGGGAGGGGTAGCAGATACGCAGTATTTT,CASRDGAGGVADTQYF
.,.,TRBJ2-7,TRBV11-2,TGTGCCAGCAGCTCCATGACCGAGCAGTACTTC,CASSSMTEQYF
TRBD2,once,TRBJ2-7,TRBV4-3,TGCGCCAGCAGTTATTCTAGCGGAGGGACCTACGAGCAGTACTTC,CASSYSSGGTYEQYF
TRBD2,once,TRBJ2-5,TRBV6-5,TGTGCCAGCAGTTCTCGTTACAGCGGGAGAAAGGAGACCCAGTACTTC,CASSSRYSGRKETQYF
.,few,TRBJ1-6,TRBV27,TGTGCCAGCAGTTTATACCCTCGAAATTCACCCCTCCACTTT,CASSLYPRNSPLHF